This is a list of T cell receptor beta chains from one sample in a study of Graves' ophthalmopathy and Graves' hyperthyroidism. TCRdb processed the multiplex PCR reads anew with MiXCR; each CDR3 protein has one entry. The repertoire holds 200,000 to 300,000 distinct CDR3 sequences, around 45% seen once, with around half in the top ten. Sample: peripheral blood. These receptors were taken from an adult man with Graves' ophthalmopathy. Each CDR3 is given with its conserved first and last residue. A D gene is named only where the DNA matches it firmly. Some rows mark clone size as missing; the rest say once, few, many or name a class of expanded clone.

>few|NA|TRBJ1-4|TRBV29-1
CSGWVADAKLFF
TGCAGCGGTTGGGTGGCGGATGCGAAACTGTTTTTT
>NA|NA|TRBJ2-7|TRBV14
CASSPGGNEQYF
TGTGCCAGCAGCCCCGGAGGGAACGAGCAGTACTTC
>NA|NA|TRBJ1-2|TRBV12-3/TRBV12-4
CASSRGGPGTALGYTF
TGTGCCAGCAGTCGAGGAGGTCCCGGGACGGCCCTCGGCTACACCTTC
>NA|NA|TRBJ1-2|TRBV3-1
CASSQVEGIGYTF
TGTGCCAGCAGCCAAGTTGAGGGGATTGGCTACACCTTC
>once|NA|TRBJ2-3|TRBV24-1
CATSLGRGADTQYF
TGTGCCACCAGTCTCGGGAGAGGCGCAGATACGCAGTATTTT
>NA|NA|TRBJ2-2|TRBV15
CATSGTLATGELFF
TGTGCCACCAGCGGAACCTTGGCGACCGGGGAGCTGTTTTTT
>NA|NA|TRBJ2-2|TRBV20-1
CSAIGGSGELFF
TGCAGTGCGATCGGAGGGTCAGGGGAGCTGTTTTTT
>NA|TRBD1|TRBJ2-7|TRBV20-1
CSPHGTGGYEQYF
TGCAGCCCCCATGGGACAGGGGGCTACGAGCAGTACTTC
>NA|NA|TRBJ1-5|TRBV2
CASSLAGSSKPQHF
TGTGCCAGCAGCCTCGCAGGGTCCAGCAAGCCCCAGCATTTT
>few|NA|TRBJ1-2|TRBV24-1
CATSDPRVPAGYTF
TGTGCCACCAGTGACCCCCGGGTGCCGGCGGGCTACACCTTC
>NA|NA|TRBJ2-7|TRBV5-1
CASSFAGAGYEQYF
TGCGCCAGCAGTTTCGCCGGGGCAGGGTACGAGCAGTACTTC
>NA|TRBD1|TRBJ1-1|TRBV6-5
CASRAGGTNTEAFF
TGTGCCAGCAGGGCAGGGGGCACGAACACTGAAGCTTTCTTT
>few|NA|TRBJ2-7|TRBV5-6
CASSFSPRSYEQYF
TGTGCCAGCAGCTTCAGCCCCCGCTCCTACGAGCAGTACTTC
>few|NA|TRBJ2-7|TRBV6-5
CASSEEGGRDEQYF
TGTGCCAGCAGTGAAGAGGGGGGTAGGGACGAGCAGTACTTC
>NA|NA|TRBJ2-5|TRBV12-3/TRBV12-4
CASSWTASNQPQYF
TGTGCCAGCAGTTGGACAGCCAGCAATCAGCCCCAGTACTTC
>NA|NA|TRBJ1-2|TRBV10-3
CAISESGQTIYGYTF
TGTGCCATCAGTGAGTCTGGACAGACAATCTATGGCTACACCTTC
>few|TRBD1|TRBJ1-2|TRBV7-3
CASSLTSGQGAYGYTF
TGTGCCAGCAGCTTAACGTCGGGACAGGGAGCCTATGGCTACACCTTC
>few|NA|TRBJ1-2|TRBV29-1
CSVEVAGGYTF
TGCAGCGTTGAAGTGGCAGGTGGCTACACCTTC
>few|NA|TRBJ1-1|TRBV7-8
CASSSLYWTENTEAFF
TGTGCCAGCAGCTCGCTATACTGGACGGAGAACACTGAAGCTTTCTTT
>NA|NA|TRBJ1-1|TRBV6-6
CASSVLGGMNTEAFF
TGTGCCAGCAGTGTCTTGGGAGGAATGAACACTGAAGCTTTCTTT
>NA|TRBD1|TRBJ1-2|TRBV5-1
CASSARGQGDGYTF
TGCGCCAGCAGCGCCAGAGGACAGGGCGATGGCTACACCTTC
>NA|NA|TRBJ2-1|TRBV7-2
CASSLFGGGNNNEQFF
TGTGCCAGCAGCTTATTTGGTGGAGGGAATAACAATGAGCAGTTCTTC
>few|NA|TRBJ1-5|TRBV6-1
CASRITGRSSNQPQHF
TGTGCCAGCAGGATCACAGGGAGAAGTAGCAATCAGCCCCAGCATTTT
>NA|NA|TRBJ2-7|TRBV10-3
CAISELRDYEQYF
TGTGCCATCAGTGAGCTTCGGGACTACGAGCAGTACTTC
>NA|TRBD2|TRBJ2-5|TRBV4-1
CASSQAPSGGPGETQYF
TGCGCCAGCAGCCAAGCGCCTAGCGGGGGGCCGGGAGAGACCCAGTACTTC
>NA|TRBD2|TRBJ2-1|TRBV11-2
CASSFQGLALNEQFF
TGTGCCAGCAGCTTTCAGGGACTAGCTCTAAATGAGCAGTTCTTC